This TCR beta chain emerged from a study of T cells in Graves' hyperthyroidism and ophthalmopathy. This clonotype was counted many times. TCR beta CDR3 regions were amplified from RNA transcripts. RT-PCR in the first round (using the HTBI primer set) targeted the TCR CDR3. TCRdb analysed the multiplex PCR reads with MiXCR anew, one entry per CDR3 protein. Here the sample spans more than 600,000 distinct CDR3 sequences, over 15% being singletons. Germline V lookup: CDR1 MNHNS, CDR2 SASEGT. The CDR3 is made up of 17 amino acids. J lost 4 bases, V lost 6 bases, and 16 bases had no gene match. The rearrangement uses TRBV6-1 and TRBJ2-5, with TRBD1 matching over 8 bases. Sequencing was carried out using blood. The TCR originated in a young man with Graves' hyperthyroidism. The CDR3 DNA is TGTGCCAGCAGCACTCTCTTAACAGGGGGAAAAGGAGAGACCCAGTACTTC. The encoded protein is CASSTLLTGGKGETQYF.